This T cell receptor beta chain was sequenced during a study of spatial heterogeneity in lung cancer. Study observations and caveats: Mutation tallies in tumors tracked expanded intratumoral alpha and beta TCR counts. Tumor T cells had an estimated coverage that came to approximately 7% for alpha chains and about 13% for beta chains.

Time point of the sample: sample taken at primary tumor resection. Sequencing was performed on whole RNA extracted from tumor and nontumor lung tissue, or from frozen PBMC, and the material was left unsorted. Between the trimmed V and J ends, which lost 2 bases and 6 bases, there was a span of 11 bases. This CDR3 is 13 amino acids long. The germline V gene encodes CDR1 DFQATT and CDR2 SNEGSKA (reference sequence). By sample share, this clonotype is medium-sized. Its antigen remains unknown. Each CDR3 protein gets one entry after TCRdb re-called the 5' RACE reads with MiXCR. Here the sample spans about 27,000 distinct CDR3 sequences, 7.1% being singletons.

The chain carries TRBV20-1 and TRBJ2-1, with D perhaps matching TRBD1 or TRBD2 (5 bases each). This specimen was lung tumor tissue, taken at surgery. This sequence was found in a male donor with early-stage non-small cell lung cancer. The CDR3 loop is CSARKYGGNEQFF. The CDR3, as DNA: TGCAGTGCTAGAAAGTATGGGGGCAATGAGCAGTTCTTC.